This entry describes one T cell receptor (beta chain). The entry originates in a study of blood T cell repertoires in COVID-19. CDR1 SEHNR and CDR2 FQNEAQ come from the germline V gene (reference sequence). Trimming pared 5 bases from V and 1 base from J, leaving 14 bases between. The CDR3 spans 15 residues. Profiled with immunoSEQ multiplex PCR; TCRdb holds only in-frame clones, not every one. The data show around 250,000 clones, with 86% seen just once and 6.2% held by the top ten. The specimen sequenced was peripheral blood. V gene TRBV7-9 combines with J gene TRBJ1-2, with D possibly TRBD1 on 5 matching bases. This TCR was sampled from a man in his 60s with acute or convalescent COVID-19. CDR3 protein: CASSRADRGNYGYTF. The DNA for the CDR3 is TGTGCCAGCAGCCGTGCTGACAGAGGTAACTATGGCTACACCTTC.